This TCR beta chain was found in a study of response to subunit inactivated influenza vaccine. TCRdb recomputed calls from the RT-PCR reads with MiXCR, one row per CDR3 protein. Found here are 650,000 to 800,000 distinct CDR3 sequences, about 15% of them singletons; the top ten hold less than 9%. This CDR3 has 16 residues. CDR1 is SEHNR and CDR2 is FQNEAQ in the germline V gene (reference sequence). Trimming left V 5 bases short and J 0 bases short, with 15 bases between. J is TRBJ2-3 and V is TRBV7-9, with a tentative D call TRBD2 (6 bases). The TCR sequence derives from a man aged 45-60 years who received an inactivated influenza vaccine. The sequenced sample was PBMCs from blood, obtained less than 15 days before vaccination. The CDR3, as DNA: TGTGCCAGCAGCATCCCCGGGAGTTTAAGCACAGATACGCAGTATTTT. It specifies CASSIPGSLSTDTQYF.